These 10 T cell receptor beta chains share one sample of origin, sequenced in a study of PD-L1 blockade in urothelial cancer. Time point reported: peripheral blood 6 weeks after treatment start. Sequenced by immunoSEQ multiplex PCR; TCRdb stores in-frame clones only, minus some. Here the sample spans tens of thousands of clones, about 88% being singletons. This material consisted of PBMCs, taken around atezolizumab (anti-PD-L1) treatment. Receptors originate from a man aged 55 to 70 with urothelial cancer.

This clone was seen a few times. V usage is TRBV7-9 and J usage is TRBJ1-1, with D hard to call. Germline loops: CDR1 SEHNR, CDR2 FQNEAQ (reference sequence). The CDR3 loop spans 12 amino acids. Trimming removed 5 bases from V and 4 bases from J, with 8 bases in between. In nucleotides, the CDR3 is TGTGCCAGCAGCCCTAGCGGCACTGAAGCTTTCTTT. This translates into CASSPSGTEAFF.

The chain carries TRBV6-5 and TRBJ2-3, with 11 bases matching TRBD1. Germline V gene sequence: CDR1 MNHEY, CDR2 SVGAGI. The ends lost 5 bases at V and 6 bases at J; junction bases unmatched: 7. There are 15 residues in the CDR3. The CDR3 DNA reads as TGTGCCAGCAGTGCCGGGACAGGGGGGATGGATACGCAGTATTTT. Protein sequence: CASSAGTGGMDTQYF.

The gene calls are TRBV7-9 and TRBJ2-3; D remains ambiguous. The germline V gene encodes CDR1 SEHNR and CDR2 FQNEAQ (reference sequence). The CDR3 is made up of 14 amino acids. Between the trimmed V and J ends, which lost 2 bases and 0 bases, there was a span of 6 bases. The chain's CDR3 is CASSLSGSTDTQYF. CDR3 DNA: TGTGCCAGCAGCTTATCTGGCAGCACAGATACGCAGTATTTT.

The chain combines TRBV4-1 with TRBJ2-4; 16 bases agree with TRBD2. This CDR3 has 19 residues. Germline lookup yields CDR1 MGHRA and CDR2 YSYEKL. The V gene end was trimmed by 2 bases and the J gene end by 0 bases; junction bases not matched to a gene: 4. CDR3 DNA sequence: TGCGCCAGCAGCCAACCGGGACTAGCGGGAGGGCCAGCCAAAAACATTCAGTACTTC. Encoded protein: CASSQPGLAGGPAKNIQYF.

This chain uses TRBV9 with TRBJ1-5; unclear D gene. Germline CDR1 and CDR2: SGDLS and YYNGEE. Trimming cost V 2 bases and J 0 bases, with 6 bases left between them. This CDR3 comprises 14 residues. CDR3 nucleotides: TGTGCCAGCAGCGTTAGAGATAGCAATCAGCCCCAGCATTTT. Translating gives CASSVRDSNQPQHF.

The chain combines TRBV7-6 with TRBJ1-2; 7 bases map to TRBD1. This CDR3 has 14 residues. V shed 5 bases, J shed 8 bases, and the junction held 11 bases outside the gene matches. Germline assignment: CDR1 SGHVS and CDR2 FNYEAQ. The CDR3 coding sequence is TGTGCCAGCAGCCGAACGTCAGGGGGTGACGGCTACACCTTC. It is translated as CASSRTSGGDGYTF.

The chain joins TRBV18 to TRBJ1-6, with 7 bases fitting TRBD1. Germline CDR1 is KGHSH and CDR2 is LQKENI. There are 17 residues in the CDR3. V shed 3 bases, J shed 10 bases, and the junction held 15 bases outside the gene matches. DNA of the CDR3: TGTGCCAGCTCACCTTACTCCACAGGGGACAGAGAATCACCCCTCCACTTT. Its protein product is CASSPYSTGDRESPLHF.

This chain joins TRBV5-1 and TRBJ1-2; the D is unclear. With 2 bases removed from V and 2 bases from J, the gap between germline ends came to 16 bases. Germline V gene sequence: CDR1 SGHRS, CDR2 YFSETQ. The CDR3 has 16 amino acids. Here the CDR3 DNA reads TGCGCCAGCAGCTTCGAGGCCCTTACTGGGAACTATGGCTACACCTTC. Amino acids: CASSFEALTGNYGYTF.

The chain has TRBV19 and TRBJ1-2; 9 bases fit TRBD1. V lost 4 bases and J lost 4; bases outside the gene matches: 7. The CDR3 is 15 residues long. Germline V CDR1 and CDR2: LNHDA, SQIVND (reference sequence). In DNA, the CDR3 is TGTGCCAGTAGTAGGCGGGACAGGGATGCCTATGGCTACACCTTC. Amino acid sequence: CASSRRDRDAYGYTF.

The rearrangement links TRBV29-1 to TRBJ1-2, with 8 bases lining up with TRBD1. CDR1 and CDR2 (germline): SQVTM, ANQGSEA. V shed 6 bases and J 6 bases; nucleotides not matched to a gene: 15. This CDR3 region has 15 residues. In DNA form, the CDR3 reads TGCAGCGTGATGACAGGGGCGCGTGGGTTTGATGGCTACACCTTC. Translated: CSVMTGARGFDGYTF.